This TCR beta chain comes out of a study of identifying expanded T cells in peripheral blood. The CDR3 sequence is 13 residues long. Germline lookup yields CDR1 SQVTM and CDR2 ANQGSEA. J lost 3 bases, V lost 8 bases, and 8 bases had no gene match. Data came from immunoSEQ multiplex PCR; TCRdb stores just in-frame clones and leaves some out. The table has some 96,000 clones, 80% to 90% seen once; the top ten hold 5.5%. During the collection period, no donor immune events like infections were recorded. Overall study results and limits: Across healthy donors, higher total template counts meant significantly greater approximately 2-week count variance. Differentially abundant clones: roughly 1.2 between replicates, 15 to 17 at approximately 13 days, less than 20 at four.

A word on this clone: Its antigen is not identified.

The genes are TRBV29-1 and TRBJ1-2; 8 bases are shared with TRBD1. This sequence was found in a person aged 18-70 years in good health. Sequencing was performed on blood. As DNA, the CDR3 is TGCAGCTCCACAGGGGGTGAGGACTATGGCTACACCTTC. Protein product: CSSTGGEDYGYTF.